Sequencing of this TCR beta chain was carried out in a study of monozygotic twins with inflammatory bowel disease (dated by TCRdb to between 2019 and 2020). Study-wide context: In total, around 28 monozygotic twin pairs made up the full study: 19 Danish pairs, all IBD-discordant, plus nine German pairs, of which four were IBD-concordant and five were IBD-discordant. Disease-associated traits were sought mainly through comparisons between IBD patients and their genetically identical healthy co-twins within discordant pairs. Each individual had, on average, about 151 000 unique TCRalpha sequences and 181 000 unique TCRbeta sequences available for analysis.

Libraries came from 5' RACE. The input for every TCR library was approximately 3,500 ng of total RNA. For each sample, cDNA synthesis with SMARTScribe reverse transcriptase was split into eight separate reactions. During cDNA synthesis, template switching was used to introduce unique molecular identifiers that contained a 6-nucleotide sample barcode. Two nested PCRs of about 15 and 9 cycles amplified the TCRalpha and TCRbeta cDNA, and bead purification followed each PCR. Before amplification, the cDNA was treated with uracil DNA-glycosylase and purified using the QIAquick PCR purification kit. In the second PCR, Illumina TruSeq-compatible adapters and sample-specific barcodes were added. TapeStation and Qubit were used to check library quality and concentration, and 4.5 to 5 ng of each library was pooled. Sequencing of pooled libraries was carried out on an Illumina HiSeq2500 single-index Rapid Run using 2 x 100 bp reads and custom sequencing primers. The original pipeline was this. MiGEC version 1.2.6 was used for UMI-based consensus assembly, which corrected PCR and sequencing errors. MiXCR version 2.1.1 was used for V(D)J alignment, clonotype assembly and CDR3 extraction. Normalisation of gene usage, clonotype sharing and MAIT/NKT TCR abundance was achieved by analysing the top 1000, 10 000 and 20 000 clonotypes per sample. After downsampling to 27 000 UMIs, diversity was calculated as the inverse Simpson index using the vegan R package. Paired Mann-Whitney U tests were applied to discordant twin pairs, with Benjamini-Hochberg correction for multiple testing. After reprocessing by TCRdb, each CDR3 protein sequence is one entry, and no DNA is given. The V and J calls, along with clone size, are taken from TCRdb and not from the paper's own processing. The table for this sample lists some 440,000 distinct CDR3 sequences. About 2.3% of the sample rests with the top ten.

General conclusions and limits of the study: Concordant and discordant twins showed no difference in repertoire similarity, possibly because of limited statistical power. Compared with healthy twins, IBD patients had fewer clonotypes in common with other individuals, a difference most pronounced in patients showing signs of disease activity. No single strong signal or clonotype linked to IBD turned up in the results, so the idea that one exists was not supported. TCRbeta repertoire diversity, by inverse Simpson index, was decreased in IBD patients compared with their healthy co-twins. The analysis was unable to tell apart different T cell subtypes. Because patients were on differing immunosuppressive treatments, the repertoires may have picked up extra background noise and inter-individual variability.

Comment on this clonotype: Its specific antigen is unknown.

From each donor, an approximately 2.4 ml peripheral blood sample was drawn into PAXgene tubes and stored at -80 degrees C. Without T cell sorting, total RNA was isolated from whole blood using the PAXgene blood miRNA kit on an automated QIAcube. Peripheral blood from monozygotic twin pairs concordant or discordant for inflammatory bowel disease was subjected to deep TCRalpha and TCRbeta repertoire profiling with unique molecular barcoding. For every twin pair, smoking habits were documented, and each individual was categorised as a current, former or never smoker. The CDR3, from cysteine to phenylalanine, totals 16 residues. No nucleotide data were recorded. CDR1 DFQATT and CDR2 SNEGSKA were looked up in the germline V gene (reference sequence).

The material sequenced was blood. This clonotype was sampled from a human donor with ulcerative colitis or Crohn's disease, or a healthy co-twin of an affected twin (not recorded which). In this chain, TRBV20-1 is recombined with TRBJ1-5; TCRdb reports TRBD1, a call that lacks DNA to check it against. The CDR3 region reads CSARDPGQGGNQPQHF.